This T cell receptor beta chain was identified in a study of radiation and T cells in renal cell carcinoma. This sample's time point: baseline pretreatment blood. The sample's treatment: 15 Gy SBRT to primary tumor, nephrectomy 4 weeks later. The table came from immunoSEQ multiplex PCR; TCRdb's copy has only in-frame clones and leaves some out. Of 100,000 to 150,000 clones listed, 80% to 85% are singletons. Germline CDR1 and CDR2: SNHLY and FYNNEI. V was cut by 4 bases and J by 1 base, with 7 bases left in between. The CDR3 runs to 13 residues. The TCR sequence derives from a woman aged 60-75 years with renal cell carcinoma. The chain links TRBV2 to TRBJ1-2; no definite D call. The sequencing here drew on blood, taken from a patient whose treatment included radiotherapy and nephrectomy. The CDR3 reads CASSVRVNYGYTF. The CDR3 DNA reads TGTGCCAGCAGTGTTCGGGTTAACTATGGCTACACCTTC. The full variable domain, its missing parts supplied by reference TRBV2 and TRBJ1-2, is EPEVTQTPSHQVTQMGQEVILRCVPISNHLYFYWYRQILGQKVEFLVSFYNNEISEKSEIFDDQFSVERPDGSNFTLKIRSTKLEDSAMYFCASSVRVNYGYTFGSGTRLTVV.